This T cell receptor beta chain was sequenced for a study of PD-1 blockade in classical Hodgkin lymphoma. Study as a whole: The nivolumab dose that patients received was 3 mg/kg, given intravenously every 2 weeks.

Overall study results and limits: In CD4+ cells, TCR diversity went up significantly by C4D1, but in CD8+ cells it did not. Baseline TCR diversity was reportedly lower in newly diagnosed patients than healthy donors.

Every patient relapsed after autologous stem cell transplantation, and brentuximab vedotin exposure varied. Best responses were complete response, partial response or progressive disease. To note about this clone: The antigen remains undetermined.

Profiling relied on immunoSEQ multiplex PCR, and the TCRdb table lists in-frame clones only, not all of them. The table lists over 85,000 clones, roughly four fifths of them singletons, with roughly 15% in the top ten. Germline values: CDR1 MNHEY, CDR2 SMNVEV (reference sequence). V lost 6 bases and J 6 bases, leaving 9 bases between the germline ends. CDR3 length equals 12 residues. Sequenced here: peripheral blood mononuclear cells (PBMCs), sampled before the second cycle of nivolumab. The chain links TRBV27 to TRBJ2-1; the D is unclear. The receptor was isolated from a human donor with classical Hodgkin lymphoma. The CDR3 loop is CASSTLGNEQFF. The CDR3, as DNA: TGTGCCAGCAGCACCCTGGGCAATGAGCAGTTCTTC.